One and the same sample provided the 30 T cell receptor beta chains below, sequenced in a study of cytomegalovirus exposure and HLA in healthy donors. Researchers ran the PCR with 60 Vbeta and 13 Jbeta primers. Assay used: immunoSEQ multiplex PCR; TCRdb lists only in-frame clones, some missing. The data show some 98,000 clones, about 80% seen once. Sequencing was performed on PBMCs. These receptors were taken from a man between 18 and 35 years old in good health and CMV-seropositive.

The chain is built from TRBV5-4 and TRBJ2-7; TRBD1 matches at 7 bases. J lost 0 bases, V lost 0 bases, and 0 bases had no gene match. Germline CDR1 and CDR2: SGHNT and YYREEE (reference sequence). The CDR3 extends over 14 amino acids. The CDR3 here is CASSLGQGSYEQYF. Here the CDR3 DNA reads TGTGCCAGCAGCTTGGGACAGGGCTCCTACGAGCAGTACTTC.

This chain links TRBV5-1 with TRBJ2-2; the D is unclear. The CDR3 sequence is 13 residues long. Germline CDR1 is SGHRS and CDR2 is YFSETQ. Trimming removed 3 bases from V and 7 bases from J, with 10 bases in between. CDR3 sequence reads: CASSSSLRGELFF. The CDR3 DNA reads TGCGCCAGCAGCTCGAGTCTGCGCGGGGAGCTGTTTTTT.

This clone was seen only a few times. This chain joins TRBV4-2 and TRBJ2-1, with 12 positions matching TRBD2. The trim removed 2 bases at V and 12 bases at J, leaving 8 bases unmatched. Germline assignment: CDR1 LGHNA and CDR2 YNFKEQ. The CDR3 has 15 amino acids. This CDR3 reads CASSQLRTSGVGQFF. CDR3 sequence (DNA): TGTGCCAGCAGCCAACTCCGGACTAGCGGGGTGGGGCAGTTCTTC.

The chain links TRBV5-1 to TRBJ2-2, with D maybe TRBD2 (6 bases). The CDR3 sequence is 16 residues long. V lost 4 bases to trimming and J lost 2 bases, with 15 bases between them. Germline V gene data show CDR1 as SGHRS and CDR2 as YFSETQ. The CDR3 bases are TGCGCCAGCAGCCAAACCGGGACTCCAAACACCGGGGAGCTGTTTTTT. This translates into CASSQTGTPNTGELFF. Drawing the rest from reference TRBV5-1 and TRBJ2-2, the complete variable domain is KAGVTQTPRYLIKTRGQQVTLSCSPISGHRSVSWYQQTPGQGLQFLFEYFSETQRNKGNFPGRFSGRQFSNSRSEMNVSTLELGDSALYLCASSQTGTPNTGELFFGEGSRLTVL.

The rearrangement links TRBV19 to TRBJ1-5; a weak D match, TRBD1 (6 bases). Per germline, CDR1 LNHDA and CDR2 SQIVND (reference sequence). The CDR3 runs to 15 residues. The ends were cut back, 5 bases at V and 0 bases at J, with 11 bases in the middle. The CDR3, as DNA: TGTGCCAGTAGTCGGGGGGCAAATAGCAATCAGCCCCAGCATTTT. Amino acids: CASSRGANSNQPQHF.

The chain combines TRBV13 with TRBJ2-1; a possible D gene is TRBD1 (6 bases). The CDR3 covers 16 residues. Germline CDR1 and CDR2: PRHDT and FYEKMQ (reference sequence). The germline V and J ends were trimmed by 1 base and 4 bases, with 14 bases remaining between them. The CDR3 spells CASSLAQGFSYNEQFF. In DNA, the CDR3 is TGTGCCAGCAGCTTAGCCCAGGGGTTTTCGTACAATGAGCAGTTCTTC.

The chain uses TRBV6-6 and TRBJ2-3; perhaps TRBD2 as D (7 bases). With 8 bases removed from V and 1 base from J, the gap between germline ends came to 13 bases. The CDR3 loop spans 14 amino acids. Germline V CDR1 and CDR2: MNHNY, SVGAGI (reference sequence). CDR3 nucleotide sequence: TGTGCCAGCGCTGCGGGGGCCGGCACAGATACGCAGTATTTT. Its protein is CASAAGAGTDTQYF.

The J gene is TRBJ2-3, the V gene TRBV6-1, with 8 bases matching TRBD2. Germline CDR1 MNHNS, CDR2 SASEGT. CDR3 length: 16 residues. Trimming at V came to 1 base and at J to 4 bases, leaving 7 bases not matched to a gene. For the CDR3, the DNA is TGTGCCAGCAGTGAAGGGACCGCGGGGGGTGCAGATACGCAGTATTTT. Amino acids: CASSEGTAGGADTQYF.

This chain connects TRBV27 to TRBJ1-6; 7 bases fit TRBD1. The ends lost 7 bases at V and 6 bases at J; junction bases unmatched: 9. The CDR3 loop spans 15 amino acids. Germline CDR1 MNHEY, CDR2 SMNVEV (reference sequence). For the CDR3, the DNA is TGTGCCAGCAAAATAAGGGACAGAGCTAATTCACCCCTCCACTTT. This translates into CASKIRDRANSPLHF.

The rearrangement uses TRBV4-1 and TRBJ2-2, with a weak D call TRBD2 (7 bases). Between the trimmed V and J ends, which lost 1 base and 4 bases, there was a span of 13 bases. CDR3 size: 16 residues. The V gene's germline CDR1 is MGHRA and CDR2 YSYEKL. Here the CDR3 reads CASSQGLRGRTGELFF. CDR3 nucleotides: TGCGCCAGCAGCCAAGGTTTGCGGGGGCGCACCGGGGAGCTGTTTTTT.

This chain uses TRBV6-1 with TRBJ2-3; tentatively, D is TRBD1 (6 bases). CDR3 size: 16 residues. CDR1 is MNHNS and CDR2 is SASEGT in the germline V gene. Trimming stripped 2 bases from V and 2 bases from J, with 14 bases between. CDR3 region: CASSERTAIPTDTQYF. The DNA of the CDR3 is TGTGCCAGCAGTGAAAGGACAGCTATACCCACAGATACGCAGTATTTT.

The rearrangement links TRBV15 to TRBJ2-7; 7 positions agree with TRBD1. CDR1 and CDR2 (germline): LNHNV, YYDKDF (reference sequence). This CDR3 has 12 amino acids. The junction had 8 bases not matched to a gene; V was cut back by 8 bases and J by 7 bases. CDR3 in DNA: TGTGCCACCGGACAGGCCTCCGGGGAGCAGTACTTC. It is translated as CATGQASGEQYF.

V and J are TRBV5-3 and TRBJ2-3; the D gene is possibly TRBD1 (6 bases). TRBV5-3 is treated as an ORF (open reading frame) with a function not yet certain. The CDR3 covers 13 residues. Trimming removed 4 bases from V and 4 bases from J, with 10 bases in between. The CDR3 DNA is TGTGCCAGAAGCCGCACAGGGTCAGATACGCAGTATTTT. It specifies CARSRTGSDTQYF.

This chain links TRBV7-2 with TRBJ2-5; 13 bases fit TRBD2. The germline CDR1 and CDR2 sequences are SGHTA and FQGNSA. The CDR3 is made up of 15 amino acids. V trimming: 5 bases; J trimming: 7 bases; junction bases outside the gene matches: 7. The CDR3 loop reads CASSRLAGGIGTQYF. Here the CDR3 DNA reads TGTGCCAGCAGCAGACTAGCGGGGGGCATAGGGACCCAGTACTTC.

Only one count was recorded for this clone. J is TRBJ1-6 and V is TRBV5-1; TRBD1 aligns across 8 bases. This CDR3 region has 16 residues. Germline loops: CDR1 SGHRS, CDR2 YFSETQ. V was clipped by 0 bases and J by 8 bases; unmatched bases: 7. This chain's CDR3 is CASSLEVTGADSPLHF. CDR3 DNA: TGCGCCAGCAGCTTGGAGGTGACAGGGGCGGATTCACCCCTCCACTTT.

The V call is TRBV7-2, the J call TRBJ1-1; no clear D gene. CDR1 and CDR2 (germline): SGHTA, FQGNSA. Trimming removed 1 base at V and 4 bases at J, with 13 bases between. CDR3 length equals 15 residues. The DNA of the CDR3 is TGTGCCAGCAGCTTAGTTCTCCCGAGAGGCACTGAAGCTTTCTTT. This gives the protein CASSLVLPRGTEAFF.

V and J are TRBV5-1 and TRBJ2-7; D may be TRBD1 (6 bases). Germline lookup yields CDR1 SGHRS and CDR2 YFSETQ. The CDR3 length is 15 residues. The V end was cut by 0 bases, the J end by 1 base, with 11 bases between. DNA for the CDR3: TGCGCCAGCAGCTTGGGTGTTGGACAGTCCTACGAGCAGTACTTC. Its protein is CASSLGVGQSYEQYF.

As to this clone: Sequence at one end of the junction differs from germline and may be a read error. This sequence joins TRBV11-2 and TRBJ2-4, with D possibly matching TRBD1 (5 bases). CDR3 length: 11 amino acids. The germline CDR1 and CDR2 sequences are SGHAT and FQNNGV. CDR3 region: CASSEIGVGVF. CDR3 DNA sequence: TGTGCCAGCAGCGAAATAGGGGTTGGCGTCTTC.

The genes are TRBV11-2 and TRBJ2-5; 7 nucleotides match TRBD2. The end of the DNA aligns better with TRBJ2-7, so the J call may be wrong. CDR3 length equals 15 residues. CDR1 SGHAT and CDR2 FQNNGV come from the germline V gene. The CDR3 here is CASSSEVGGTYEQYF. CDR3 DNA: TGTGCCAGCAGCTCTGAAGTCGGGGGGACCTACGAGCAGTACTTC.

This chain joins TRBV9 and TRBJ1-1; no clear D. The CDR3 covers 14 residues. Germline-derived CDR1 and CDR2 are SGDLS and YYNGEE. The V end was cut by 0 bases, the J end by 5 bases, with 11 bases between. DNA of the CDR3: TGTGCCAGCAGCGTAGGGCGGGCGGAGACTGAAGCTTTCTTT. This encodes CASSVGRAETEAFF. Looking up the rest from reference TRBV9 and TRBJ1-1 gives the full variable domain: DSGVTQTPKHLITATGQRVTLRCSPRSGDLSVYWYQQSLDQGLQFLIQYYNGEERAKGNILERFSAQQFPDLHSELNLSSLELGDSALYFCASSVGRAETEAFFGQGTRLTVV.

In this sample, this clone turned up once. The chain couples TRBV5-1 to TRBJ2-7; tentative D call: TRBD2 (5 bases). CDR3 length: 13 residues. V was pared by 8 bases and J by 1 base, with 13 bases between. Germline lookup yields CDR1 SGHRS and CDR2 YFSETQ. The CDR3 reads CASSGSSSYEQYF. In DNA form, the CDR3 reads TGCGCCAGTTCTGGGAGCAGTTCCTACGAGCAGTACTTC.

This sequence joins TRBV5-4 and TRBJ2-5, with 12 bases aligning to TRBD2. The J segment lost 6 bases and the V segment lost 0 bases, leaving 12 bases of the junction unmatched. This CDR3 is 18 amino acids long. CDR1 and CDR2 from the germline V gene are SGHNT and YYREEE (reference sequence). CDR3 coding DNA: TGTGCCAGCAGCTTGGGGCTAGCGGGGGGGCTGTTGCAAAAGACCCAGTACTTC. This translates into CASSLGLAGGLLQKTQYF.

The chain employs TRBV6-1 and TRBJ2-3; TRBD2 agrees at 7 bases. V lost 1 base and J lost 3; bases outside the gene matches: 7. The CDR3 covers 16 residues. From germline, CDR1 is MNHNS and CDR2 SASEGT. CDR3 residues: CASSEVGRVRTDTQYF. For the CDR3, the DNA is TGTGCCAGCAGTGAAGTGGGGAGGGTCCGAACAGATACGCAGTATTTT.

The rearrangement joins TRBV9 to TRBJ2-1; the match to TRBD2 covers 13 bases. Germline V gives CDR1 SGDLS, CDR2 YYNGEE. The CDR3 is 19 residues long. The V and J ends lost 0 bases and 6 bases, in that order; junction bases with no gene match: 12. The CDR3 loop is CASSVALGLAGAPGNEQFF. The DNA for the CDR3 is TGTGCCAGCAGCGTAGCCCTCGGACTAGCGGGGGCCCCGGGCAATGAGCAGTTCTTC.

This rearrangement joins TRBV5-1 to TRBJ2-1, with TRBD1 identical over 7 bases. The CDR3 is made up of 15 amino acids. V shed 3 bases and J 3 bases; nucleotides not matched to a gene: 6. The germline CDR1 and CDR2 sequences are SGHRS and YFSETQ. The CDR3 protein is CASSSTGQVYNEQFF. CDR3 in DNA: TGCGCCAGCAGCTCGACAGGGCAAGTCTACAATGAGCAGTTCTTC.

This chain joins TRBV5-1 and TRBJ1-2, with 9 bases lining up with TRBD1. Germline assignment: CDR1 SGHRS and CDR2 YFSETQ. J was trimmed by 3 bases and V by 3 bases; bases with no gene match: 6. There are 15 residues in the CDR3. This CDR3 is CASSSGQGLDYGYTF. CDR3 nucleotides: TGCGCCAGCAGCTCGGGACAGGGTTTGGACTATGGCTACACCTTC. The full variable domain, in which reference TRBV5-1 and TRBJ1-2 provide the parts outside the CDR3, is KAGVTQTPRYLIKTRGQQVTLSCSPISGHRSVSWYQQTPGQGLQFLFEYFSETQRNKGNFPGRFSGRQFSNSRSEMNVSTLELGDSALYLCASSSGQGLDYGYTFGSGTRLTVV.

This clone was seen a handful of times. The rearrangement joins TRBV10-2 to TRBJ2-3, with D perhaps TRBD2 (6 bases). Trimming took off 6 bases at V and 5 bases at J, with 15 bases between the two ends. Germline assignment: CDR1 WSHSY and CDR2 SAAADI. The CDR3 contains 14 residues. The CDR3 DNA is TGCGCCAGCAGAGTCCCGGGACTCCTAGATACGCAGTATTTT. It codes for CASRVPGLLDTQYF.

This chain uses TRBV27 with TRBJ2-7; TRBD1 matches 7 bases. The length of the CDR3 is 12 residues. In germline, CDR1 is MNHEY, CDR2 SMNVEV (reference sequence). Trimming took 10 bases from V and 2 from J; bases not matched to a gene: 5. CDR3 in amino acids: CATAGTAYEQYF. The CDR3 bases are TGTGCCACGGCCGGGACAGCCTACGAGCAGTACTTC.

The CDR3 sequence: CASRERGAGGNQPQHF. The DNA of the CDR3 is TGTGCCAGCAGAGAAAGGGGTGCAGGAGGCAATCAGCCCCAGCATTTT. V gene TRBV6-1 combines with J gene TRBJ1-5; D might be TRBD1 (5 bases). Trimming cost V 6 bases and J 2 bases, with 17 bases left between them. The CDR3 covers 16 residues. Germline CDR1 reads MNHNS; CDR2 reads SASEGT.

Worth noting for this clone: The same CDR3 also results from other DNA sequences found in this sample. CDR3 coding DNA: TGTGCCAGCAGCTTCCTCACACAGGGGAATGAGCAGTTCTTC. Its protein product is CASSFLTQGNEQFF. The J gene is TRBJ2-1, the V gene TRBV2; 7 positions match TRBD1. The CDR3 has 14 residues. Germline V gene data show CDR1 as SNHLY and CDR2 as FYNNEI. Germline trimming cut 6 bases from V and 7 bases from J; bases unmatched to any gene: 9.